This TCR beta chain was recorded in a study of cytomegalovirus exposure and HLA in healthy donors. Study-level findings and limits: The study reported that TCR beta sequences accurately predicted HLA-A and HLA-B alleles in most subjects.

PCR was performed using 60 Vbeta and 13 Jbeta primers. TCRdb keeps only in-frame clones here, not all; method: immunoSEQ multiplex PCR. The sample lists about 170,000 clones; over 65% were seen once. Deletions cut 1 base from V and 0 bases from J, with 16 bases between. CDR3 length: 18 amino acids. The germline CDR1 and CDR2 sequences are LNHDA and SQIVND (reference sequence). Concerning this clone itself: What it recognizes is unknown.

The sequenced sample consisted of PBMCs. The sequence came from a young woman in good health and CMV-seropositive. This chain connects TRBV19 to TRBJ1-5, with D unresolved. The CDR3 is CASSIGEEGPYSNQPQHF. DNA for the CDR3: TGTGCCAGTAGTATAGGGGAGGAGGGCCCTTATAGCAATCAGCCCCAGCATTTT.